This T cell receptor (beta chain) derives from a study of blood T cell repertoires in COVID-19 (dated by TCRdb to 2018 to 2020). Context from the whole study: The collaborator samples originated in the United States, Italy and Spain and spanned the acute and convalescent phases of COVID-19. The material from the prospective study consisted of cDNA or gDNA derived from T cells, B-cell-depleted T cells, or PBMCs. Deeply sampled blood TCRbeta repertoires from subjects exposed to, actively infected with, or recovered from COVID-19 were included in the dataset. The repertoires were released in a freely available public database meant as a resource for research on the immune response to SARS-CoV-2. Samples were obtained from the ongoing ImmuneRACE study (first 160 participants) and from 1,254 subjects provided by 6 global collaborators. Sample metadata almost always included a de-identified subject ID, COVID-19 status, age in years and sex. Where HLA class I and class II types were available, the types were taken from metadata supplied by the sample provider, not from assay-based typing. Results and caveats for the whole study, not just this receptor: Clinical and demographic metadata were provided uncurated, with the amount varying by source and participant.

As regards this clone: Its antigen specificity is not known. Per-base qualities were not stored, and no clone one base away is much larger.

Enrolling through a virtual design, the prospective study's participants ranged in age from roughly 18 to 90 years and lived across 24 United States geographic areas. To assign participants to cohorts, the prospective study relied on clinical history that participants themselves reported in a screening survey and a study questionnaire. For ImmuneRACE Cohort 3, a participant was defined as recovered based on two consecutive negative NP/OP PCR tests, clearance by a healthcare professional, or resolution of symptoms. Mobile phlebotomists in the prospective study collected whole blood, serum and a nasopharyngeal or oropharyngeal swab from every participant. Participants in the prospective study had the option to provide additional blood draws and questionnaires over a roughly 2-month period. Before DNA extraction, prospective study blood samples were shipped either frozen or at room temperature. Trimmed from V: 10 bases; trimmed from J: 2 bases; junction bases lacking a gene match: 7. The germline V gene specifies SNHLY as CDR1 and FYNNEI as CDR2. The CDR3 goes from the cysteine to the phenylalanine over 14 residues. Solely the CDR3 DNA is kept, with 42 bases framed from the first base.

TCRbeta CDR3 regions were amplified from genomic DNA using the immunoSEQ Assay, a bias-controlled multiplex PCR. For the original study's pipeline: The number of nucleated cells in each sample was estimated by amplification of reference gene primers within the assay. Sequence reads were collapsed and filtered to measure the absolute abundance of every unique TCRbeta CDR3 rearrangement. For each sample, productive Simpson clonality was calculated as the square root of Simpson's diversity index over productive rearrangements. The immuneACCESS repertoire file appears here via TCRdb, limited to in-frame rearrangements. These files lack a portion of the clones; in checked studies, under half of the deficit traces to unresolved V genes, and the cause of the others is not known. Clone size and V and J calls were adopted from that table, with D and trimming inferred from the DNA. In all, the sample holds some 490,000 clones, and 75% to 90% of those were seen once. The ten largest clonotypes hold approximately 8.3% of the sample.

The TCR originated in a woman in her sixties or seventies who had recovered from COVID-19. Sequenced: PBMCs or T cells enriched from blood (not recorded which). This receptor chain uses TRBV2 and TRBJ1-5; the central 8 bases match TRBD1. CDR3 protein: CATTTGVRNQPQHF. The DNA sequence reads TGTGCCACCACGACAGGGGTACGCAATCAGCCCCAGCATTTT.